What follows are 24 T cell receptor beta chains derived from one specimen sequenced in a study of T cells after yellow fever vaccination. In TCRdb, the 5' RACE reads were re-called with MiXCR into one record per CDR3 protein. The table has 340,000 or so distinct CDR3 sequences, roughly an eighth seen once. The source was CD4+ T cells sorted from PBMCs, collected 15 days after the yellow fever booster vaccination. These receptors originate from a man aged 18 to 29 who received the YFV17D yellow fever vaccine.

This clonotype showed up just a few times. The gene calls are TRBV4-3 and TRBJ2-3, with 9 nucleotides matching TRBD2. The CDR3 is made up of 17 amino acids. The germline V gene encodes CDR1 LGHNA and CDR2 YSLEER. V shed 4 bases, J shed 1 base, and the junction held 9 bases outside the gene matches. The CDR3 DNA reads as TGCGCCAGCAGCCTTCAGCTATTAGCGGGGGGCACAGATACGCAGTATTTT. Its translation is CASSLQLLAGGTDTQYF.

This clonotype was seen a single time. A read error may produce the germline difference seen at one junction end. The genes are TRBV6-2 or TRBV6-3 and TRBJ2-3; 12 positions agree with TRBD2. In germline, CDR1 is MNHEY, CDR2 SVGEGT. The CDR3 runs 17 residues. CDR3 bases: TGTGCCAGCAGTTACTCTCTGACTAGCGGGGGAACAGATACGCAGAATTTT. Encoded protein: CASSYSLTSGGTDTQNF.

This chain uses TRBV6-6 with TRBJ2-3; TRBD2 matches at 9 bases. CDR1 and CDR2 (germline): MNHNY, SVGAGI (reference sequence). The CDR3 spans 16 residues. V was pared by 0 bases and J by 5 bases, with 6 bases of the junction left unmatched. The CDR3 sequence: CASSYSGGGAGDTQYF. The CDR3 coding sequence is TGTGCCAGCAGTTACTCCGGCGGGGGGGCCGGAGATACGCAGTATTTT.

This chain joins TRBV20-1 and TRBJ2-5; 8 bases are shared with TRBD1. Germline-derived CDR1 and CDR2 are DFQATT and SNEGSKA (reference sequence). The CDR3 totals 13 residues. V gave up 5 bases and J gave up 2 bases; unmatched junction bases: 4. CDR3 sequence (DNA): TGCAGTGCTGCAGACAGGGGTCAAGAGACCCAGTACTTC. It translates to CSAADRGQETQYF.

The rearrangement uses TRBV27 and TRBJ2-3, with a possible D match to TRBD2 (6 bases). Germline values: CDR1 MNHEY, CDR2 SMNVEV (reference sequence). V was pared by 6 bases and J by 2 bases, with 15 bases between. The CDR3 has 15 residues. The CDR3 sequence: CASRLAGTSTDTQYF. The CDR3 region has the DNA TGTGCCAGCAGACTCGCCGGGACTTCCACAGATACGCAGTATTTT.

This clonotype was seen more than once but under ten times. V and J are TRBV5-4 and TRBJ2-1; TRBD2 agrees at 7 bases. CDR1 and CDR2 (germline): SGHNT, YYREEE (reference sequence). The V segment lost 6 bases and the J segment 4 bases; nucleotides outside the gene matches: 10. The CDR3 contains 15 residues. DNA of the CDR3: TGTGCCAGCATCCGGAGCGGGGACTCATACAATGAGCAGTTCTTC. This sequence encodes CASIRSGDSYNEQFF.

A few counts support this clonotype. V usage is TRBV4-1 and J usage is TRBJ1-4; tentative D call: TRBD1 (5 bases). The CDR3 covers 16 residues. Germline V gives CDR1 MGHRA, CDR2 YSYEKL. Trimming removed 4 bases at V and 8 bases at J, with 20 bases between. DNA of the CDR3: TGCGCCAGCAGCCCGCTCTCGACAGCTAGTTGGGAAAAACTGTTTTTT. Residues: CASSPLSTASWEKLFF.

The chain couples TRBV27 to TRBJ2-5; TRBD1 or TRBD2 may be the D gene (5 bases each). Germline V gene lookup returns CDR1 MNHEY and CDR2 SMNVEV (reference sequence). V was pared by 5 bases and J by 3 bases, with 19 bases between. The CDR3 consists of 16 residues. The chain's CDR3 is CASSNIEGLAKETQYF. In nucleotides, the CDR3 is TGTGCCAGCAGTAACATCGAGGGGCTAGCAAAAGAGACCCAGTACTTC.

J is TRBJ2-5 and V is TRBV7-2; a weak D match, TRBD2 (5 bases). Trimming left V 2 bases short and J 7 bases short, with 11 bases between. Germline assignment: CDR1 SGHTA and CDR2 FQGNSA. The CDR3 sequence is 13 residues long. CDR3 region: CASSLTGEVTQYF. CDR3 nucleotides: TGTGCCAGCAGCTTAACCGGGGAAGTGACCCAGTACTTC.

The rearrangement joins TRBV7-2 to TRBJ2-5; 9 bases are shared with TRBD1. The CDR3 runs to 15 residues. Germline V gene data show CDR1 as SGHTA and CDR2 as FQGNSA. Unmatched junction bases numbered 5, after V lost 2 bases and J lost 4 bases. The CDR3 region has the DNA TGTGCCAGCAGCTTACAGGACAGGGGCGGAGAGACCCAGTACTTC. Translation: CASSLQDRGGETQYF.

This clonotype has just a few counts. The chain employs TRBV4-3 and TRBJ2-5; 8 bases match TRBD2. V lost 1 base and J lost 5; bases outside the gene matches: 9. Germline V lookup: CDR1 LGHNA, CDR2 YSLEER. The CDR3 runs 16 residues. The CDR3 DNA reads as TGCGCCAGCAGCCAAGCGTGGACGGGGGGGGTGGAGACCCAGTACTTC. The encoded protein is CASSQAWTGGVETQYF.

The V call is TRBV7-9, the J call TRBJ1-2; a weak D match, TRBD1 (5 bases). The CDR3 runs to 14 residues. Germline CDR1 is SEHNR and CDR2 is FQNEAQ (reference sequence). Between the trimmed V and J ends, which lost 4 bases and 4 bases, there was a span of 13 bases. CDR3 coding DNA: TGTGCCAGCAGCTCTCAGGGCGGTGGCTATGGCTACACCTTC. Translated, it gives CASSSQGGGYGYTF.

There are many counts of this clonotype. The chain combines TRBV7-2 with TRBJ1-1; 7 bases match TRBD1. Germline V gives CDR1 SGHTA, CDR2 FQGNSA. There are 14 residues in the CDR3. Trimming cost V 7 bases and J 4 bases; bases outside gene matches: 9. The CDR3 spells CASNYRGLGTEAFF. The DNA of the CDR3 is TGTGCCAGCAACTACAGGGGCCTGGGCACTGAAGCTTTCTTT.

The chain combines TRBV29-1 with TRBJ1-1; TRBD1 aligns across 10 bases. V gave up 7 bases and J gave up 5 bases; unmatched junction bases: 19. The length of the CDR3 is 17 residues. The germline V gene encodes CDR1 SQVTM and CDR2 ANQGSEA. Here the CDR3 reads CSAQFLGQGVGKTEAFF. The CDR3 DNA sequence: TGCAGCGCCCAATTCCTAGGACAGGGGGTGGGTAAGACTGAAGCTTTCTTT.

The J gene is TRBJ2-3, the V gene TRBV20-1; 7 bases fit TRBD1. The CDR3 has 14 amino acids. Germline V lookup: CDR1 DFQATT, CDR2 SNEGSKA (reference sequence). V trimming: 5 bases; J trimming: 0 bases; junction bases outside the gene matches: 5. CDR3 coding DNA: TGCAGTGCTGACAGGGTTGCAAGCACAGATACGCAGTATTTT. It yields the protein CSADRVASTDTQYF.

The chain links TRBV5-1 to TRBJ2-2, with D possibly being TRBD1 (6 bases). This CDR3 contains 14 residues. Germline assignment: CDR1 SGHRS and CDR2 YFSETQ. Trimming pared 4 bases from V and 4 bases from J, leaving 11 bases between. The CDR3 DNA is TGCGCCAGCAGCAGCGGACAGATCACCGGGGAGCTGTTTTTT. Translation: CASSSGQITGELFF.

The chain is built from TRBV9 and TRBJ2-3; 7 positions agree with TRBD2. The CDR3 spans 14 residues. J was trimmed by 6 bases and V by 0 bases; bases with no gene match: 4. The V gene's germline CDR1 is SGDLS and CDR2 YYNGEE. The CDR3 is CASSVDVGRDTQYF. CDR3 sequence (DNA): TGTGCCAGCAGCGTAGATGTCGGGAGGGATACGCAGTATTTT.

This clonotype was detected only a few times. The V and J genes are TRBV5-1 and TRBJ1-5; possible D gene TRBD1, 6 bases. V shed 4 bases and J shed 4 bases, with 12 bases lying between them. Germline V gene data show CDR1 as SGHRS and CDR2 as YFSETQ. The CDR3 is made up of 14 amino acids. The CDR3, as DNA: TGCGCCAGCAGCGCGACAGGCCTTAATCAGCCCCAGCATTTT. Translation: CASSATGLNQPQHF.

The chain links TRBV6-1 to TRBJ2-7; no clear D. Per germline, CDR1 MNHNS and CDR2 SASEGT. The CDR3 spans 15 residues. Trimming left V 3 bases short and J 6 bases short, with 18 bases between. This CDR3 reads CASSEVVGQTSEQYF. DNA for the CDR3: TGTGCCAGCAGTGAGGTCGTCGGGCAAACATCCGAGCAGTACTTC.

Ten or more counts support this clonotype. J is TRBJ1-5 and V is TRBV2, with 9 positions matching TRBD1. V lost 5 bases, J lost 7 bases, and 6 bases stayed unmatched. Germline V lookup: CDR1 SNHLY, CDR2 FYNNEI. The length of the CDR3 is 14 residues. CDR3 amino acids: CASSPQTGGQPQHF. The CDR3 region has the DNA TGTGCCAGCAGTCCCCAGACAGGGGGGCAGCCCCAGCATTTT.

This clonotype was detected a few times. V and J are TRBV7-2 and TRBJ2-3; the match to TRBD1 covers 7 bases. The CDR3 has 12 residues. The germline V gene has CDR1 SGHTA and CDR2 FQGNSA. V gave up 10 bases and J gave up 2 bases; unmatched junction bases: 3. The CDR3 protein is CATGTVTDTQYF. The DNA of the CDR3 is TGTGCCACCGGGACAGTCACAGATACGCAGTATTTT.

The V gene is TRBV9, the J gene TRBJ2-3; 7 nucleotides align to TRBD1. Germline values: CDR1 SGDLS, CDR2 YYNGEE. V lost 0 bases to trimming and J lost 5 bases; unmatched junction nucleotides: 12. The CDR3 is made up of 17 amino acids. CDR3 DNA: TGTGCCAGCAGCGTAGGTCCCCCACAGGGGAAGAGAGATACGCAGTATTTT. Translated: CASSVGPPQGKRDTQYF.

There are a few counts of this clonotype. The V and J genes are TRBV6-6 and TRBJ2-2; perhaps TRBD1 as D (5 bases). Germline V gives CDR1 MNHNY, CDR2 SVGAGI (reference sequence). V was cut by 2 bases and J by 2 bases, with 12 bases left in between. This CDR3 comprises 16 residues. CDR3 sequence reads: CASSYLDSQNTGELFF. The CDR3, as DNA: TGTGCCAGCAGTTACCTTGACAGCCAAAACACCGGGGAGCTGTTTTTT.

The rearrangement joins TRBV5-1 to TRBJ2-5, with D uncertain. Germline-derived CDR1 and CDR2 are SGHRS and YFSETQ. The CDR3 has 14 residues. Trimming pared 7 bases from V and 4 bases from J, leaving 17 bases between. The CDR3: CASGTSVRPETQYF. The CDR3 nucleotides are TGCGCCAGCGGAACCTCAGTAAGGCCAGAGACCCAGTACTTC.